These 25 T cell receptor beta chains share one sample of origin, sequenced in a study of response to subunit inactivated influenza vaccine. Each CDR3 protein is one row after TCRdb ran MiXCR on the RT-PCR reads. The sample includes 400,000 to 650,000 distinct CDR3 sequences, approximately 7.7% of them seen just once. The sequencing used PBMCs from blood, collected 23 to 25 months after vaccination. Source of these receptors: a man in his fifties or sixties who received an inactivated influenza vaccine.

The chain employs TRBV29-1 and TRBJ1-2, with D possibly matching TRBD1 (6 bases). Per the germline V gene, CDR1 is SQVTM and CDR2 is ANQGSEA. The CDR3 is 13 amino acids. Trimming took 6 bases from V and 7 from J, leaving 18 bases between them. Here the CDR3 DNA reads TGCAGCGTCCCGAGGGGGGGAGGCAGTGGCTACACCTTC. Translation gives CSVPRGGGSGYTF.

A few counts support this clonotype. This chain connects TRBV27 to TRBJ2-4, with 9 bases lining up with TRBD1. Unmatched junction bases numbered 4, after V lost 0 bases and J lost 1 base. The CDR3 sequence is 17 residues long. Germline-derived CDR1 and CDR2 are MNHEY and SMNVEV (reference sequence). CDR3 coding DNA: TGTGCCAGCAGTTTATCCCGGACAGGGGTTGCCAAAAACATTCAGTACTTC. As protein: CASSLSRTGVAKNIQYF.

At least ten counts were recorded for this clonotype. This rearrangement joins TRBV11-2 to TRBJ1-1; D not resolved. The CDR3 runs to 13 residues. The V and J ends lost 1 base and 3 bases respectively, with 6 bases between them. Germline V lookup: CDR1 SGHAT, CDR2 FQNNGV. The CDR3 coding sequence is TGTGCCAGCAGCTTAGCCGGATACACTGAAGCTTTCTTT. It codes for CASSLAGYTEAFF. The full variable domain, rest sourced from reference TRBV11-2 and TRBJ1-1, is EAGVAQSPRYKIIEKRQSVAFWCNPISGHATLYWYQQILGQGPKLLIQFQNNGVVDDSQLPKDRFSAERLKGVDSTLKIQPAKLEDSAVYLCASSLAGYTEAFFGQGTRLTVV.

This clonotype was seen a handful of times. This chain links TRBV20-1 with TRBJ1-6; TRBD1 matches at 8 bases. With 6 bases clipped from V and 9 bases from J, the junction kept 10 bases outside the gene matches. This CDR3 comprises 14 residues. CDR1 is DFQATT and CDR2 is SNEGSKA in the germline V gene (reference sequence). CDR3 residues: CSALGQGITSPLHF. CDR3 in DNA: TGCAGTGCGCTTGGACAGGGAATCACTTCACCCCTCCACTTT.

This clonotype was counted at least ten times. The V and J genes are TRBV27 and TRBJ1-1; 8 bases are shared with TRBD1. After removal of 7 bases from V and 0 bases from J, the junction contained 4 bases not matched to a gene. The CDR3 extends over 14 amino acids. Germline V gene lookup returns CDR1 MNHEY and CDR2 SMNVEV (reference sequence). Here the CDR3 reads CASTGTGVNTEAFF. CDR3 in DNA: TGTGCCAGCACCGGGACAGGAGTGAACACTGAAGCTTTCTTT.

This clonotype was found many times. V is TRBV3-1 and J is TRBJ2-7; D call uncertain. CDR1 is LGHDT, CDR2 YNNKEL, per germline (reference sequence). The V end lost 1 base, the J end lost 1 base, and 8 bases lay between the germline ends. CDR3 length equals 14 residues. CDR3: CASSQGRRSYEQYF. The CDR3 bases are TGTGCCAGCAGCCAAGGCCGGAGATCCTACGAGCAGTACTTC.

V and J are TRBV4-3 and TRBJ2-1, with 12 nucleotides matching TRBD1. The germline CDR1 and CDR2 sequences are LGHNA and YSLEER. V gave up 4 bases and J gave up 8 bases; unmatched junction bases: 9. The length of the CDR3 is 16 residues. This CDR3 is CASSRGQGAGGDEQFF. For the CDR3, the DNA is TGCGCCAGCAGCCGGGGACAGGGGGCAGGTGGAGATGAGCAGTTCTTC.

CDR3 loop: CASSLAGLGKQQPQHF. CDR3 bases: TGTGCCAGCAGCTTAGCGGGGTTGGGCAAGCAGCAGCCCCAGCATTTT. The chain joins TRBV7-2 to TRBJ1-5; D unresolved. The CDR3 spans 16 residues. Trimming removed 0 bases at V and 7 bases at J, with 16 bases between. CDR1 and CDR2 from the germline V gene are SGHTA and FQGNSA.

This clonotype was recorded at least ten times. The chain carries TRBV7-2 and TRBJ1-1; D remains unclear. The CDR3 spans 14 residues. The V and J ends lost 3 bases and 0 bases respectively, with 8 bases between them. CDR1 is SGHTA and CDR2 is FQGNSA in the germline V gene. The CDR3 DNA sequence: TGTGCCAGCAGCTTCAGGACGGTGAACACTGAAGCTTTCTTT. This codes for CASSFRTVNTEAFF.

The sample holds a few counts of this clonotype. The chain links TRBV4-2 to TRBJ1-1; D gene ambiguous. The V gene's germline CDR1 is LGHNA and CDR2 YNFKEQ. The V gene lost 1 base and the J gene lost 5 bases, with 14 bases spanning the gap. The CDR3 consists of 15 residues. The CDR3 DNA is TGTGCCAGCAGCCAAGTCGAAACCTTGGGAACTGAAGCTTTCTTT. The encoded protein is CASSQVETLGTEAFF.

In this sample, this clonotype turned up a few times. This sequence joins TRBV4-3 and TRBJ1-4; possibly TRBD1 for D (6 bases). CDR3 size: 17 residues. V was clipped by 0 bases and J by 6 bases, with 17 bases between them. Germline assignment: CDR1 LGHNA and CDR2 YSLEER. CDR3 sequence (DNA): TGCGCCAGCAGCCAAGATCATAGCCCCTCAGGGGATGAAAAACTGTTTTTT. It translates to CASSQDHSPSGDEKLFF.

CDR3 DNA: TGTGCCAGCAGCTTAGCGCGGCCACGGGGGGCCTACGAGCAGTACTTC. Its translation: CASSLARPRGAYEQYF. The V gene is TRBV7-2, the J gene TRBJ2-7, with 7 bases identical to TRBD2. The CDR3 extends over 16 amino acids. The V gene end was trimmed by 0 bases and the J gene end by 2 bases; junction bases not matched to a gene: 7. The germline V gene has CDR1 SGHTA and CDR2 FQGNSA.

Many counts were recorded for this clonotype. The chain joins TRBV12-3 or TRBV12-4 to TRBJ2-3; a weak D match, TRBD1 (5 bases). V lost 10 bases and J lost 2, with 13 bases in between. This CDR3 region has 13 residues. The CDR3 loop is CAIGQGNTDTQYF. CDR3 nucleotide sequence: TGTGCCATCGGTCAGGGAAACACAGATACGCAGTATTTT.

This clonotype has a handful of counts. The V call is TRBV5-1, the J call TRBJ1-2; no firm D call. The germline CDR1 and CDR2 sequences are SGHRS and YFSETQ. V was clipped by 3 bases and J by 3 bases, with 9 bases between them. The CDR3 is 13 amino acids. CDR3 bases: TGCGCCAGCAGCTCGCGACTGGACTATGGCTACACCTTC. This encodes CASSSRLDYGYTF.

This chain uses TRBV4-1 with TRBJ1-1; no firm D call. V lost 4 bases and J 0 bases, leaving 12 bases between the germline ends. CDR3 size: 15 residues. Germline CDR1 reads MGHRA; CDR2 reads YSYEKL. CDR3 bases: TGCGCCAGCAGCCCACTCGGACGGCTGAACACTGAAGCTTTCTTT. It specifies CASSPLGRLNTEAFF.

This chain uses TRBV4-3 with TRBJ1-1; maybe TRBD1 (6 bases). The germline CDR1 and CDR2 sequences are LGHNA and YSLEER. Deletions cut 2 bases from V and 0 bases from J, with 16 bases between. The CDR3 sequence is 17 residues long. The CDR3 nucleotides are TGCGCCAGCAGCCAAAGCGCGTCGACAGGATTGAACACTGAAGCTTTCTTT. It codes for CASSQSASTGLNTEAFF.

This clonotype has a handful of counts. V gene TRBV4-3 combines with J gene TRBJ2-2; D is perhaps TRBD2 (5 bases). Trimming removed 0 bases at V and 6 bases at J, with 8 bases between. In germline, CDR1 is LGHNA, CDR2 YSLEER. The CDR3 contains 14 residues. The CDR3 sequence: CASSQDTGAGELFF. The DNA for the CDR3 is TGCGCCAGCAGCCAAGATACCGGGGCCGGGGAGCTGTTTTTT.

About this clonotype itself: The junction departs from the called germline gene at one end, perhaps through a read error. The chain carries TRBV6-2 or TRBV6-3 and TRBJ2-5; D gene uncertain. This CDR3 region has 12 residues. Germline values: CDR1 MNHEY, CDR2 SVGEGT. CDR3 amino acids: CASQDPQETRYF. In DNA form, the CDR3 reads TGTGCCAGCCAGGACCCACAAGAGACCCGGTACTTC.

The J gene is TRBJ2-1, the V gene TRBV20-1; TRBD2 matches at 7 bases. The CDR3 runs to 14 residues. V shed 5 bases, J shed 6 bases, and the junction held 10 bases outside the gene matches. Germline V lookup: CDR1 DFQATT, CDR2 SNEGSKA (reference sequence). CDR3 in DNA: TGCAGTGCTCTCCTAGCGGCCTCTGGCAATGAGCAGTTCTTC. It specifies CSALLAASGNEQFF.

This clonotype was observed a handful of times. The V and J genes are TRBV6-1 and TRBJ2-1; 9 positions agree with TRBD2. Trimming removed 6 bases from V and 8 bases from J; junction bases left unmatched: 8. The germline V gene has CDR1 MNHNS and CDR2 SASEGT. The CDR3 spans 14 residues. CDR3 in amino acids: CASRPGLASDEQFF. CDR3 DNA sequence: TGTGCCAGCAGACCGGGACTAGCCAGTGATGAGCAGTTCTTC.

This clonotype was recorded at least ten times. The chain recombines TRBV5-1 with TRBJ2-7; D may be TRBD2 (6 bases). This CDR3 comprises 16 residues. From germline, CDR1 is SGHRS and CDR2 YFSETQ. V was trimmed by 3 bases and J by 0 bases, leaving 16 bases between them. The CDR3 protein is CASSSGGVPHSYEQYF. Written as DNA, the CDR3 is TGCGCCAGCAGCTCTGGAGGGGTTCCTCACTCCTACGAGCAGTACTTC. Together with reference TRBV5-1 and TRBJ2-7, the CDR3 gives the full variable domain: KAGVTQTPRYLIKTRGQQVTLSCSPISGHRSVSWYQQTPGQGLQFLFEYFSETQRNKGNFPGRFSGRQFSNSRSEMNVSTLELGDSALYLCASSSGGVPHSYEQYFGPGTRLTVT.

The genes are TRBV7-6 and TRBJ2-2; 9 bases map to TRBD1. Losses at the gene ends were 5 bases for V and 9 bases for J; bases not matched to a gene: 13. This CDR3 region has 16 residues. The germline CDR1 and CDR2 sequences are SGHVS and FNYEAQ. CDR3 loop: CASSANLDRGSRELFF. The CDR3 region has the DNA TGTGCCAGCAGCGCAAATCTCGACAGGGGGTCCAGGGAGCTGTTTTTT.

The chain combines TRBV4-1 with TRBJ2-7; unclear D gene. Germline values: CDR1 MGHRA, CDR2 YSYEKL. This CDR3 is built from 14 residues. V dropped 1 base and J dropped 6 bases, with 13 bases sitting between them. CDR3: CASSQVWRTLEQYF. CDR3 DNA: TGCGCCAGCAGCCAAGTCTGGCGCACCCTCGAGCAGTACTTC.

The chain has TRBV28 and TRBJ2-1, with 10 nucleotides matching TRBD2. The CDR3 extends over 16 amino acids. The V gene end was trimmed by 2 bases and the J gene end by 7 bases; junction bases not matched to a gene: 8. The germline gives CDR1 MDHEN, CDR2 SYDVKM. DNA for the CDR3: TGTGCCAGCAGTTTACGGACTAGCGGACCTTTTAATGAGCAGTTCTTC. This translates into CASSLRTSGPFNEQFF.

This chain uses TRBV19 with TRBJ2-2; D gene ambiguous. The CDR3 sequence is 15 residues long. Germline V CDR1 and CDR2: LNHDA, SQIVND (reference sequence). V gave up 7 bases and J gave up 0 bases, with 12 bases separating them. The CDR3 region is CASKLVQANTGELFF. CDR3 bases: TGTGCCAGTAAGTTGGTACAAGCGAACACCGGGGAGCTGTTTTTT.